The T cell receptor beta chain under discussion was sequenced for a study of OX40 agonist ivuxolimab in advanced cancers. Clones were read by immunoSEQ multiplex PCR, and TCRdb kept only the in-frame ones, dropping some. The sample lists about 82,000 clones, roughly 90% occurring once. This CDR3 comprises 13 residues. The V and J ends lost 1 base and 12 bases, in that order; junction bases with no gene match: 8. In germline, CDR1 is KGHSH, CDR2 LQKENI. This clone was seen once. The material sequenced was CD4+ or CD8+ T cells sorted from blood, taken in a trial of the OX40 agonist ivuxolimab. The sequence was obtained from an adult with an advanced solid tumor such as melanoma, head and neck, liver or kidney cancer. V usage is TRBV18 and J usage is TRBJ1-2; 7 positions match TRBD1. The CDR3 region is CASSPQRDSENTF. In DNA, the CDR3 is TGTGCCAGCTCACCACAAAGGGACAGCGAAAACACCTTC.